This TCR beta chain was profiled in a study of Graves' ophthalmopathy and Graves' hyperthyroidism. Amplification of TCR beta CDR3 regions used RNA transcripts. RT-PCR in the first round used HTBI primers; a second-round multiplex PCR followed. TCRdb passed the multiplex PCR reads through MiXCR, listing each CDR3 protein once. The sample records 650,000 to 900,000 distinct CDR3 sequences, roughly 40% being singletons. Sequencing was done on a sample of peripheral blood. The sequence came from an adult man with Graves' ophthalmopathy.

The DNA of the CDR3 is TGTGCCAGCAGTGAATCAGGGCCGTCCTACGAGCAGTACTTC. This encodes CASSESGPSYEQYF. The chain combines TRBV25-1 with TRBJ2-7, with D perhaps matching TRBD1 (5 bases). From germline, CDR1 is MGHDK and CDR2 SYGVNS. The V and J ends lost 1 base and 1 base respectively, with 8 bases between them. This CDR3 region has 14 residues.